Shown below are 6 T cell receptor beta chains from a single sample sequenced in a study of blood T cell repertoires in COVID-19. TCRdb's copy holds only in-frame clones and misses some; the assay was immunoSEQ multiplex PCR. This table holds 250,000 or so clones, approximately 83% found once. Sequencing was performed on peripheral blood. These receptors came from a human donor in a cohort sampled during active COVID-19.

This rearrangement joins TRBV7-9 to TRBJ2-2; 13 nucleotides align to TRBD2. The germline gives CDR1 SEHNR, CDR2 FQNEAQ (reference sequence). The CDR3 runs 18 residues. The junction had 2 bases not matched to a gene; V was cut back by 1 base and J by 0 bases. CDR3 DNA sequence: TGTGCCAGCAGCTTAGTGACTAGCGGGAGGCCGAACACCGGGGAGCTGTTTTTT. Translating gives CASSLVTSGRPNTGELFF.

The CDR3 protein is CASSNRQGQNTEAFF. Written as DNA, the CDR3 is TGTGCCAGCAGTAACAGACAGGGACAGAACACTGAAGCTTTCTTT. The V call is TRBV6-6, the J call TRBJ1-1; 7 bases align to TRBD1. Germline lookup yields CDR1 MNHNY and CDR2 SVGAGI (reference sequence). This CDR3 has 15 amino acids. J gave up 1 base and V 5 bases, and 7 bases lay outside the gene matches.

The rearrangement links TRBV6-4 to TRBJ2-3, with D possibly matching TRBD1 (6 bases). From germline, CDR1 is MRHNA and CDR2 SNTAGT. The CDR3 is 15 residues long. Trimming shortened V by 4 bases and J by 4 bases, and 15 bases separated the two germline ends. The CDR3 is CASSAAQGSADTQYF. In DNA form, the CDR3 reads TGTGCCAGCAGTGCGGCCCAGGGGAGTGCAGATACGCAGTATTTT.

This clone was recorded a few times. The chain couples TRBV6-1 to TRBJ2-7, with a weak D call TRBD1 (6 bases). This CDR3 contains 16 residues. From germline, CDR1 is MNHNS and CDR2 SASEGT. The V end lost 4 bases, the J end lost 4 bases, and 20 bases lay between the germline ends. This chain's CDR3 is CASSGRDTFLPYEQYF. In nucleotides, the CDR3 is TGTGCCAGCAGTGGCCGGGACACCTTTCTACCTTACGAGCAGTACTTC.

The chain recombines TRBV5-5 with TRBJ2-3; TRBD2 aligns across 14 bases. CDR1 is SGHKS, CDR2 YYEKEE, per germline (reference sequence). The ends lost 4 bases at V and 1 base at J; junction bases unmatched: 8. The CDR3 covers 18 residues. Written as DNA, the CDR3 is TGTGCCAGCAGCCCTCGGACTAGCGGGAGGAGAGGCACAGATACGCAGTATTTT. Translating it yields CASSPRTSGRRGTDTQYF.

In this sample, this clone turned up once. This rearrangement joins TRBV11-3 to TRBJ2-3, with 14 positions matching TRBD2. The CDR3 has 16 residues. Germline V lookup: CDR1 SGHNT, CDR2 YENEEA. The V segment lost 5 bases and the J segment 3 bases; nucleotides outside the gene matches: 4. In DNA form, the CDR3 reads TGTGCCAGCAGCCGACTAGCGGGAGGGGGTACAGATACGCAGTATTTT. Its protein product is CASSRLAGGGTDTQYF.